A single sample gave rise to the 28 T cell receptor beta chains below, sequenced in a study of T cell responses to AZD1222 COVID-19 vaccine. Measured with immunoSEQ multiplex PCR; TCRdb has only the in-frame clones, and not every one. Of some 96,000 clones listed, about nine tenths were seen once; the top ten hold 1.8%. Specimen: peripheral blood, collected on day 0 of AZD1222 vaccination. Receptors originate from an adult in good health.

By share of the sample, this clone is medium-sized (0.01 to 0.1%). The chain employs TRBV7-9 and TRBJ1-5, with D unclear. The CDR3 loop spans 13 amino acids. CDR1 SEHNR and CDR2 FQNEAQ come from the germline V gene (reference sequence). V was pared by 2 bases and J by 7 bases, with 9 bases between. The DNA for the CDR3 is TGTGCCAGCAGCTTAAGCGCGGACCAGCCCCAGCATTTT. This sequence encodes CASSLSADQPQHF.

The chain's CDR3 is CASSPAGTGKGSYEQYF. CDR3 DNA sequence: TGTGCCAGCAGTCCGGCCGGGACAGGGAAAGGGTCCTACGAGCAGTACTTC. V usage is TRBV28 and J usage is TRBJ2-7, with TRBD1 matching 9 bases. The junction had 12 bases not matched to a gene; V was cut back by 5 bases and J by 1 base. This CDR3 has 17 residues. Germline V gene sequence: CDR1 MDHEN, CDR2 SYDVKM.

The rearrangement joins TRBV4-2 to TRBJ2-7; weak D call: TRBD2 (6 bases). The ends were cut back, 3 bases at V and 0 bases at J, with 15 bases in the middle. The germline gives CDR1 LGHNA, CDR2 YNFKEQ. This CDR3 spans 16 amino acids. The CDR3 coding sequence is TGTGCCAGCAGCCAGTCCGGGGACTTAAGCTCCTACGAGCAGTACTTC. Encoded protein: CASSQSGDLSSYEQYF.

The rearrangement links TRBV10-3 to TRBJ2-2, with TRBD2 matching over 11 bases. This CDR3 spans 16 amino acids. Trimming at V came to 5 bases and at J to 1 base, leaving 3 bases not matched to a gene. CDR1 and CDR2 from the germline V gene are ENHRY and SYGVKD. The chain's CDR3 is CAISLAGGRNTGELFF. As DNA, the CDR3 is TGTGCCATCAGTTTAGCGGGAGGGAGGAACACCGGGGAGCTGTTTTTT.

The chain employs TRBV19 and TRBJ1-6; D gene ambiguous. CDR1 and CDR2 from the germline V gene are LNHDA and SQIVND (reference sequence). The V and J ends lost 9 bases and 10 bases respectively, with 16 bases between them. The CDR3 contains 13 residues. The CDR3 nucleotides are TGTGCCAGGACGTCCCAGAAGGAATCACCCCTCCACTTT. Translation: CARTSQKESPLHF.

The sample holds a few counts of this clone. This chain links TRBV4-3 with TRBJ2-7, with D perhaps matching TRBD2 (5 bases). Germline CDR1 reads LGHNA; CDR2 reads YSLEER. Trimming left V 0 bases short and J 6 bases short, with 15 bases between. The CDR3 has 15 residues. The CDR3 DNA reads as TGCGCCAGCAGCCAAGAGGTGCGACTACCAGTCGAGCAGTACTTC. The encoded protein is CASSQEVRLPVEQYF.

The V and J genes are TRBV18 and TRBJ2-7; D assignment may be TRBD1 or TRBD2 (5 bases each). V lost 1 base and J lost 0, with 7 bases in between. CDR3 length equals 14 residues. The germline gives CDR1 KGHSH, CDR2 LQKENI. CDR3 loop: CASSPQGSSYEQYF. The CDR3 coding sequence is TGTGCCAGCTCACCACAGGGGAGCTCCTACGAGCAGTACTTC.

V and J are TRBV4-3 and TRBJ2-4; 9 bases map to TRBD2. Looked up from germline, CDR1 is LGHNA and CDR2 is YSLEER. The trim removed 0 bases at V and 0 bases at J, leaving 9 bases unmatched. The CDR3 extends over 19 amino acids. The CDR3 region is CASSQDYSSGVKAKNIQYF. CDR3 DNA: TGCGCCAGCAGCCAAGACTACTCTAGCGGGGTAAAAGCCAAAAACATTCAGTACTTC.

V and J are TRBV2 and TRBJ1-1, with D unresolved. In germline, CDR1 is SNHLY, CDR2 FYNNEI. CDR3 length: 11 amino acids. V gave up 6 bases and J gave up 3 bases, with 5 bases separating them. CDR3 protein: CASRADTEAFF. The DNA of the CDR3 is TGTGCCAGCAGGGCGGACACTGAAGCTTTCTTT.

This rearrangement joins TRBV11-2 to TRBJ2-2; 8 bases match TRBD2. The CDR3 runs to 15 residues. V lost 8 bases and J lost 6; bases outside the gene matches: 11. Germline V gene sequence: CDR1 SGHAT, CDR2 FQNNGV. This chain's CDR3 is CASSSGGSGAGELFF. The DNA for the CDR3 is TGTGCCAGCTCTTCGGGGGGGTCGGGGGCCGGGGAGCTGTTTTTT.

The chain uses TRBV5-1 and TRBJ2-1; unclear D gene. V lost 4 bases to trimming and J lost 15 bases, with 23 bases between them. The CDR3 totals 14 residues. Germline CDR1 is SGHRS and CDR2 is YFSETQ. The CDR3 protein is CASSRSTAWTKGFF. Written as DNA, the CDR3 is TGCGCCAGCAGCCGATCGACTGCCTGGACCAAGGGGTTCTTC. Full variable domain (outside the CDR3, taken from reference TRBV5-1 and TRBJ2-1): KAGVTQTPRYLIKTRGQQVTLSCSPISGHRSVSWYQQTPGQGLQFLFEYFSETQRNKGNFPGRFSGRQFSNSRSEMNVSTLELGDSALYLCASSRSTAWTKGFFGPGTRLTVL.

V is TRBV2 and J is TRBJ1-1; unclear D gene. Germline lookup yields CDR1 SNHLY and CDR2 FYNNEI. The ends were cut back, 6 bases at V and 6 bases at J, with 8 bases in the middle. This CDR3 is 11 amino acids long. Here the CDR3 DNA reads TGTGCCAGCAGAACAGAGTCTGAAGCTTTCTTT. Residues: CASRTESEAFF.

The chain links TRBV5-1 to TRBJ1-1, with D perhaps TRBD1 (6 bases). The V end was cut by 0 bases, the J end by 6 bases, with 9 bases between. The CDR3 is 13 residues long. Germline CDR1 SGHRS, CDR2 YFSETQ. The CDR3 nucleotides read TGCGCCAGCAGCTTGGACAGGGACTCTGAAGCTTTCTTT. It codes for CASSLDRDSEAFF.

CDR3 protein: CASSLDILQTRGYTF. CDR3 DNA sequence: TGTGCCAGCAGCTTAGATATCCTGCAAACACGGGGCTACACCTTC. The chain carries TRBV7-2 and TRBJ1-2; no reliable D call. The CDR3 consists of 15 residues. The germline V gene has CDR1 SGHTA and CDR2 FQGNSA. The V and J ends lost 1 base and 8 bases respectively, with 17 bases between them.

The rearrangement uses TRBV12-3 or TRBV12-4 and TRBJ2-7; D not certain. CDR3 length equals 13 residues. V lost 3 bases and J lost 6, with 12 bases in between. CDR3 bases: TGTGCCAGCAGTTTCCAGTGGTCGGGCGAGCAGTACTTC. Its translation: CASSFQWSGEQYF.

The rearrangement links TRBV6-5 to TRBJ2-7, with D perhaps TRBD1 or TRBD2 (5 bases each). V lost 5 bases and J lost 9, with 17 bases in between. This CDR3 comprises 13 residues. Germline lookup yields CDR1 MNHEY and CDR2 SVGAGI. DNA for the CDR3: TGTGCCAGCAGTCCCGGGACCTCCGCGGGGCAGTACTTC. The encoded protein is CASSPGTSAGQYF.

The rearrangement joins TRBV10-1 to TRBJ2-2, with unresolved D. Germline CDR1 WNHNN, CDR2 SYGVQD (reference sequence). The CDR3 totals 14 residues. V was shortened by 8 bases and J by 2 bases, with 12 bases between the two germline ends. The DNA of the CDR3 is TGCGCCAGCTACCACAACCGCAACACCGGGGAGCTGTTTTTT. This translates into CASYHNRNTGELFF.

V gene TRBV7-2 combines with J gene TRBJ2-1, with 12 bases identical to TRBD2. The CDR3 loop spans 15 amino acids. Germline lookup yields CDR1 SGHTA and CDR2 FQGNSA. Trimming took 5 bases from V and 4 from J; bases not matched to a gene: 3. DNA for the CDR3: TGTGCCAGCAGCCGGACTAGCGGGAATTACAATGAGCAGTTCTTC. This sequence encodes CASSRTSGNYNEQFF. Combining the CDR3 with reference TRBV7-2 and TRBJ2-1 gives the whole variable domain GAGVSQSPSNKVTEKGKDVELRCDPISGHTALYWYRQSLGQGLEFLIYFQGNSAPDKSGLPSDRFSAERTGGSVSTLTIQRTQQEDSAVYLCASSRTSGNYNEQFFGPGTRLTVL.

The V gene is TRBV2, the J gene TRBJ1-3; the D gene is possibly TRBD1 (6 bases). The CDR3 spans 14 residues. Germline assignment: CDR1 SNHLY and CDR2 FYNNEI. The ends were cut back, 6 bases at V and 0 bases at J, with 9 bases in the middle. The CDR3 sequence is CASSQGSSGNTIYF. The CDR3, as DNA: TGTGCCAGCAGCCAGGGGTCCTCTGGAAACACCATATATTTT.

V gene TRBV2 combines with J gene TRBJ2-3; D is ambiguous. V was cut by 11 bases and J by 4 bases, with 16 bases left in between. The CDR3 runs to 13 residues. The germline V gene has CDR1 SNHLY and CDR2 FYNNEI. The CDR3 DNA reads as TGTGCCGGCTTCTCGAGGAGCTCAGATACGCAGTATTTT. Residues: CAGFSRSSDTQYF.

V usage is TRBV28 and J usage is TRBJ2-7; 9 bases fit TRBD1. The CDR3 is 15 amino acids. The germline gives CDR1 MDHEN, CDR2 SYDVKM. V trimming: 1 base; J trimming: 5 bases; junction bases outside the gene matches: 6. This CDR3 is CASSLSDRGVHEQYF. The CDR3, as DNA: TGTGCCAGCAGTTTATCGGACAGGGGAGTCCACGAGCAGTACTTC.

The chain joins TRBV19 to TRBJ2-1, with a possible D match to TRBD2 (6 bases). Germline lookup yields CDR1 LNHDA and CDR2 SQIVND (reference sequence). This CDR3 has 15 amino acids. The V and J ends lost 4 bases and 6 bases respectively, with 16 bases between them. The CDR3 reads CASSTGVWAPNEQFF. The CDR3 nucleotides are TGTGCCAGTAGTACGGGAGTGTGGGCACCCAATGAGCAGTTCTTC.

CDR3 bases: TGTGCCAACGGACAGTATAGCAATCAGCCCCAGCATTTT. It yields the protein CANGQYSNQPQHF. The V call is TRBV28, the J call TRBJ1-5; weak D call: TRBD1 (6 bases). The V end was cut by 10 bases, the J end by 0 bases, with 10 bases between. This CDR3 comprises 13 residues. Germline V gene data show CDR1 as MDHEN and CDR2 as SYDVKM.

This rearrangement joins TRBV19 to TRBJ2-1, with 10 bases identical to TRBD1. The CDR3 has 15 residues. V lost 6 bases to trimming and J lost 5 bases; unmatched junction nucleotides: 7. Looked up from germline, CDR1 is LNHDA and CDR2 is SQIVND (reference sequence). CDR3 in DNA: TGTGCCAGTAGACCCGGGACAGGGGCGGACAATGAGCAGTTCTTC. Amino acid sequence: CASRPGTGADNEQFF.

A remark on this clone: The sample holds other DNA sequences that translate to the same CDR3. This rearrangement joins TRBV7-9 to TRBJ2-7; 8 positions agree with TRBD1. The junction had 18 bases not matched to a gene; V was cut back by 2 bases and J by 6 bases. The CDR3 runs to 18 residues. Germline loops: CDR1 SEHNR, CDR2 FQNEAQ (reference sequence). CDR3 amino acids: CASSLRGSGGSPWGEQYF. The CDR3 DNA follows: TGTGCCAGCAGCTTACGGGGGTCAGGGGGCTCACCATGGGGCGAGCAGTACTTC.

V and J are TRBV4-3 and TRBJ2-6, with D uncertain. V lost 0 bases to trimming and J lost 0 bases, with 6 bases between them. Germline loops: CDR1 LGHNA, CDR2 YSLEER. The length of the CDR3 is 16 residues. CDR3 in amino acids: CASSQEAGSGANVLTF. The CDR3 nucleotides read TGCGCCAGCAGCCAAGAAGCCGGCTCTGGGGCCAACGTCCTGACTTTC.

The chain links TRBV6-2 or TRBV6-3 to TRBJ2-7, with 7 bases fitting TRBD1. CDR3 length: 16 amino acids. CDR1 and CDR2 from the germline V gene are MNHEY and SVGEGT. J gave up 5 bases and V 6 bases, and 16 bases lay outside the gene matches. The CDR3 DNA is TGTGCCAGCAGCCCGTATTCTAGGACAGGCGGCGACGAGCAGTACTTC. Translating it yields CASSPYSRTGGDEQYF.

This clone was found a few times. The rearrangement uses TRBV7-9 and TRBJ1-6; unclear D gene. Trimming took 3 bases from V and 10 from J, leaving 13 bases between them. Germline V gene sequence: CDR1 SEHNR, CDR2 FQNEAQ (reference sequence). The CDR3 covers 14 residues. CDR3: CASSLGGSESPLHF. The CDR3 DNA follows: TGTGCCAGCAGCTTGGGTGGGAGTGAGTCACCCCTCCACTTT.